Given below is one TCR beta chain in context. Its antigen is unknown. The read ends 3 residues early relative to the CDR3; the germline J gene fills the gap. The entry originates in a study of T cells in women clearing cervical HPV infection. Overall study findings and caveats: Associations may precede or follow infection; HPV-specific or memory T cells were not isolated. TRBV6-7 relative abundance averaged approximately 0.1% in cases and 0.15% to 0.2% in controls. CIN3+ cases had significantly higher TCR richness than controls; evenness did not differ.

Profiling relied on immunoSEQ multiplex PCR, and the TCRdb table lists in-frame clones only, not all of them. The sample totals approximately 34,000 clones. CDR1 DFQATT and CDR2 SNEGSKA come from the germline V gene (reference sequence). This CDR3 has 15 amino acids. V shed 4 bases, J shed 1 base, and the junction held 7 bases outside the gene matches. The chain combines TRBV20-1 with TRBJ1-5, with TRBD1 matching over 7 bases. This sequence was found in a woman between 18 and 70 years old with a cervical HPV16 infection that either progressed to CIN3+ or cleared (not recorded which). Sequencing input: blood buffy coat. CDR3 sequence reads: CSATPGTVSNQPQHF. The sequenced part of the CDR3 DNA is TGCAGTGCTACACCTGGGACAGTCAGCAATCAGCCC.